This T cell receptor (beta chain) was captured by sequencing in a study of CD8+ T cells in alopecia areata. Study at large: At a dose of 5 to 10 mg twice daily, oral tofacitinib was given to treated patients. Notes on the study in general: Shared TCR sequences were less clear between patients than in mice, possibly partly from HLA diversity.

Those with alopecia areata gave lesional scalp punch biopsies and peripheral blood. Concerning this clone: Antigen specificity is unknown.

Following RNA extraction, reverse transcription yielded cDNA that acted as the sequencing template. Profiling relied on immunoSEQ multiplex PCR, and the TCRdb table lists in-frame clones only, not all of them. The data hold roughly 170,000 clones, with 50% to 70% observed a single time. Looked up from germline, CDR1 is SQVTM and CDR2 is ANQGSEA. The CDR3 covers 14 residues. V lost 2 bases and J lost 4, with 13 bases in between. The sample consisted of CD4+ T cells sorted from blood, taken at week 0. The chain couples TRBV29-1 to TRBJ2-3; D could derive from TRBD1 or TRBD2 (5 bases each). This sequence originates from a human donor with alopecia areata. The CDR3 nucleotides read TGCAGCGTTGAATTGGGACCATCTCCAGATACGCAGTATTTT. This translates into CSVELGPSPDTQYF.